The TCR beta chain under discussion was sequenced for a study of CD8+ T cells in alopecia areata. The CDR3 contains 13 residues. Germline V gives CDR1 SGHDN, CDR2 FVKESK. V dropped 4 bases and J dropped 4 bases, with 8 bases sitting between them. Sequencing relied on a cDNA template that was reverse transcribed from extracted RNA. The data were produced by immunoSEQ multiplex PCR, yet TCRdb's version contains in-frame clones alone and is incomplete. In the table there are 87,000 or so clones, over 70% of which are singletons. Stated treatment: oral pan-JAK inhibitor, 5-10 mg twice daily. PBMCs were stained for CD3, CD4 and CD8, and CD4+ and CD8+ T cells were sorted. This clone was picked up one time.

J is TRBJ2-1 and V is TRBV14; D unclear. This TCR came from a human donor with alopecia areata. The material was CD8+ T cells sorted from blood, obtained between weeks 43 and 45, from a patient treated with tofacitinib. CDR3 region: CASSLYKYNEQFF. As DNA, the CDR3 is TGTGCCAGCAGCCTTTACAAATACAATGAGCAGTTCTTC.